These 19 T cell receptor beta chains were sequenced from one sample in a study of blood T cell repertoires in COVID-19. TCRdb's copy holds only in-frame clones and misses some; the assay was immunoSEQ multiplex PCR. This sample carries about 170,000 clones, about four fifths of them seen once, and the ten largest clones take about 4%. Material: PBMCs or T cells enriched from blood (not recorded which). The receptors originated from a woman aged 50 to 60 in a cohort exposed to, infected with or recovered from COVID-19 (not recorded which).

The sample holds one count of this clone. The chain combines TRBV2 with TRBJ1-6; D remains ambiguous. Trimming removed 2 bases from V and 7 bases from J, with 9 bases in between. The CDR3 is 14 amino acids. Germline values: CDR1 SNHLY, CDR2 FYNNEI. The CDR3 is CASSEFRENSPLHF. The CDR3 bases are TGTGCCAGCAGTGAATTCCGGGAGAATTCACCCCTCCACTTT. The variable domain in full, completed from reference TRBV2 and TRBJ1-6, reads EPEVTQTPSHQVTQMGQEVILRCVPISNHLYFYWYRQILGQKVEFLVSFYNNEISEKSEIFDDQFSVERPDGSNFTLKIRSTKLEDSAMYFCASSEFRENSPLHFGNGTRLTVT.

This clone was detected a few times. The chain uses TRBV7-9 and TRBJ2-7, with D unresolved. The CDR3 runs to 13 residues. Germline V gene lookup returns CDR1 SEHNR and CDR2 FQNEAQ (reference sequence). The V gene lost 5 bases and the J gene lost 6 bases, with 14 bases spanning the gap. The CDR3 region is CASSQRGSPEQYF. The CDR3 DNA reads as TGTGCCAGCAGCCAGAGAGGTTCTCCCGAGCAGTACTTC.

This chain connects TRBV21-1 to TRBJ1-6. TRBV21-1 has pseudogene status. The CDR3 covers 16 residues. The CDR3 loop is CASTPVGGARNSPLHF. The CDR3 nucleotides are TGTGCCAGCACCCCAGTAGGGGGGGCGAGGAATTCACCCCTCCACTTT.

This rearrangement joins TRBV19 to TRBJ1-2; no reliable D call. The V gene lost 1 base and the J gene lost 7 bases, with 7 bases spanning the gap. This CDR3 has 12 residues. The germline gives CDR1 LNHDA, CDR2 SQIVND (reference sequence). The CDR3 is CASSIGSLGYTF. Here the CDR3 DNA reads TGTGCCAGTAGTATAGGCTCACTTGGCTACACCTTC.

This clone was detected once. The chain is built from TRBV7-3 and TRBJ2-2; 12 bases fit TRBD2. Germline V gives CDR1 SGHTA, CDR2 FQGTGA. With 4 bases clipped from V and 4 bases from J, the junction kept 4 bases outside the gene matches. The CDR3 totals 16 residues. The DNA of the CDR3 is TGTGCCAGCAGCTCTACTAGCGGGGGGACCACCGGGGAGCTGTTTTTT. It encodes CASSSTSGGTTGELFF.

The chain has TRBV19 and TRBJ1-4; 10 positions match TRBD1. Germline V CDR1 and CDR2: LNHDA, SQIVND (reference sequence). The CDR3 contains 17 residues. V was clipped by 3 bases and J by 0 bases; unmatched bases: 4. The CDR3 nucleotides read TGTGCCAGTAGTATCGGGACAGGGGTCCCAACTAATGAAAAACTGTTTTTT. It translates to CASSIGTGVPTNEKLFF.

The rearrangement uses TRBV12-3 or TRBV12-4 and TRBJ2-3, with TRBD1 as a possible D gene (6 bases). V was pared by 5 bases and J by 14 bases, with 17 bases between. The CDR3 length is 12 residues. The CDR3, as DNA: TGTGCCAGCAGTCGCAGGGACACTTTTTTGTATTTT. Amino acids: CASSRRDTFLYF.

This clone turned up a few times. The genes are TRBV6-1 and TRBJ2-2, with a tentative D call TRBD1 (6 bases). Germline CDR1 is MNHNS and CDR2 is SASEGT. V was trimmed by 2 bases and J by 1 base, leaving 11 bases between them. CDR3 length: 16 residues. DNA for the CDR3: TGTGCCAGCAGTGAATCTCCGACAGGGAACACCGGGGAGCTGTTTTTT. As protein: CASSESPTGNTGELFF.

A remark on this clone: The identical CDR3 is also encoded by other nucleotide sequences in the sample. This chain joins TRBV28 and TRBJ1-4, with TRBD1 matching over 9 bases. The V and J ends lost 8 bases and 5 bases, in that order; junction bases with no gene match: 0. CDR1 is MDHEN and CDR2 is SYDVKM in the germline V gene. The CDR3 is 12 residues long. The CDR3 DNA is TGTGCCAGCGGGACAGGGAATGAAAAACTGTTTTTT. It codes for CASGTGNEKLFF.

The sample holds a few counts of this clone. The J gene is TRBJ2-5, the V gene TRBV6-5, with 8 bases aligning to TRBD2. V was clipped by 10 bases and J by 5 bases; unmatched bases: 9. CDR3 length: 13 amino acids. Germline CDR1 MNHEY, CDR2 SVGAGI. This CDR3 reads CATRGGLGETQYF. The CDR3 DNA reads TGTGCCACCCGGGGGGGATTGGGGGAGACCCAGTACTTC.

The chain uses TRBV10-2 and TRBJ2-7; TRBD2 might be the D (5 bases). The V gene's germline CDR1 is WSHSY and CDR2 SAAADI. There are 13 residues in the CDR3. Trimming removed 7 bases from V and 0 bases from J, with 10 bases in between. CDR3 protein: CASTDGGSYEQYF. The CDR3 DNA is TGCGCCAGCACGGACGGAGGCTCCTACGAGCAGTACTTC.

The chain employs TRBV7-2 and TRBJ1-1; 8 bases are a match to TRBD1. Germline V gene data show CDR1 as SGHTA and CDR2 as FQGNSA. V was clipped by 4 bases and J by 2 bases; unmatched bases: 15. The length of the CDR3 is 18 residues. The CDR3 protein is CASSYLVIGQGGNTEAFF. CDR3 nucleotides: TGTGCCAGCAGCTACTTAGTCATAGGACAGGGAGGAAACACTGAAGCTTTCTTT.

CDR3 DNA sequence: TGCAGCGTCCCGACAGGCATGAACACTGAAGCTTTCTTT. Translation gives CSVPTGMNTEAFF. This sequence joins TRBV29-1 and TRBJ1-1, with D possibly being TRBD1 (6 bases). CDR3 length: 13 amino acids. The ends were cut back, 6 bases at V and 0 bases at J, with 11 bases in the middle. CDR1 and CDR2 from the germline V gene are SQVTM and ANQGSEA.

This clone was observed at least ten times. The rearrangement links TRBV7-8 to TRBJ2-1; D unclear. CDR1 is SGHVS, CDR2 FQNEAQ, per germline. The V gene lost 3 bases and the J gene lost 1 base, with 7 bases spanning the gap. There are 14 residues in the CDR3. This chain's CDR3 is CASSFYSSYNEQFF. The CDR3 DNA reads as TGTGCCAGCAGCTTCTACAGTTCCTACAATGAGCAGTTCTTC.

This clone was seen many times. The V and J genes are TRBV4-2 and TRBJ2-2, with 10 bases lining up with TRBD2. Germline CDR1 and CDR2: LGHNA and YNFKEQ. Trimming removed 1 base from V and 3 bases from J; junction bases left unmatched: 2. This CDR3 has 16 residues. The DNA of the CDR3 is TGTGCCAGCAGCCAAGCTAGCGGGGGAGACACCGGGGAGCTGTTTTTT. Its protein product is CASSQASGGDTGELFF.

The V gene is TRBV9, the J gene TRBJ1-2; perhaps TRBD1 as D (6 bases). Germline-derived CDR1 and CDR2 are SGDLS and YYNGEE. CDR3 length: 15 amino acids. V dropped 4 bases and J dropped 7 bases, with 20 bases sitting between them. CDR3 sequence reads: CASSSGGQPKGGYTF. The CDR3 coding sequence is TGTGCCAGCAGCTCGGGCGGACAGCCTAAGGGTGGCTACACCTTC.

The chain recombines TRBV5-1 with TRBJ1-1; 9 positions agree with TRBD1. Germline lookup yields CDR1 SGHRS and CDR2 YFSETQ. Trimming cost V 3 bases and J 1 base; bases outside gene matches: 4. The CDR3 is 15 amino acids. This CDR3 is CASSSTGGRNTEAFF. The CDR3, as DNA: TGCGCCAGCAGCTCGACAGGGGGTCGGAACACTGAAGCTTTCTTT.

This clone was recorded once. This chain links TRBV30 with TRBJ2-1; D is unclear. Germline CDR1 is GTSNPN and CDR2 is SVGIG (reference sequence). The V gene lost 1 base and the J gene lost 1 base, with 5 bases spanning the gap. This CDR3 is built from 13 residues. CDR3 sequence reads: CAWSASSYNEQFF. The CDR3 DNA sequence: TGTGCCTGGAGTGCCTCTTCCTACAATGAGCAGTTCTTC. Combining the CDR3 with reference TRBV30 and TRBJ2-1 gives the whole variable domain SQTIHQWPATLVQPVGSPLSLECTVEGTSNPNLYWYRQAAGRGLQLLFYSVGIGQISSEVPQNLSASRPQDRQFILSSKKLLLSDSGFYLCAWSASSYNEQFFGPGTRLTVL.

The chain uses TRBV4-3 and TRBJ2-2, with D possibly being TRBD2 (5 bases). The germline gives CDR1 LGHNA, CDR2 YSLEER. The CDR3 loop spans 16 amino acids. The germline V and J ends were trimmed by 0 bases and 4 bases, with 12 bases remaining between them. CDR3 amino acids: CASSQDQDWITGELFF. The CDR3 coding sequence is TGCGCCAGCAGCCAAGACCAGGACTGGATCACCGGGGAGCTGTTTTTT.